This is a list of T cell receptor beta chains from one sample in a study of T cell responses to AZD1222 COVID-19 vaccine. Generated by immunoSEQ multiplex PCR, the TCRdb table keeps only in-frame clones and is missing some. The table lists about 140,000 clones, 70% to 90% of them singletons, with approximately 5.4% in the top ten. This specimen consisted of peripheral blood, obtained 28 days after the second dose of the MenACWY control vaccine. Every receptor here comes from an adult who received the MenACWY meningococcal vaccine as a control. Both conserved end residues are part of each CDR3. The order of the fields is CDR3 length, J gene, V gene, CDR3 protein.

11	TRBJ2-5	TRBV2	CASSSQETQYF
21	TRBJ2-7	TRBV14	CASSQALDNGELAGKLYEQYF
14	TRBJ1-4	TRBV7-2	CASSPTGSSEKLFF
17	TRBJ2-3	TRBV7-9	CASSFPRGQTSTDTQYF
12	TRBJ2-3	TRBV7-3	CASSFQGDTQYF
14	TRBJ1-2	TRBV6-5	CASRVGRGLYGYTF
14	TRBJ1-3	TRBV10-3	CATQTSAAGNTIYF
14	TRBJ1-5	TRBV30	CAWRLTGPGQPQHF
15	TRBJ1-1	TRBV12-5	CASGQHYRVSTEAFF
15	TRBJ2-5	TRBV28	CASSSPSGAEKAQYF
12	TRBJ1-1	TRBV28	CASRGRATEAFF
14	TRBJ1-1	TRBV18	CASSPRKTNTEAFF
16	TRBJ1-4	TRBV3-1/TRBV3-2	CASSRQTGTGTEKLFF
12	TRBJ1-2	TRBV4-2	CASSQDAEIFTF
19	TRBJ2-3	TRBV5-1	CASSPPTSGGALSTDTQYF
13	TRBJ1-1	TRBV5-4	CASSFDGNTEAFF
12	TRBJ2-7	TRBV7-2	CASSPQRDEQYF
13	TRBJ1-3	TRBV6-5	CASRPGTLNTIYF
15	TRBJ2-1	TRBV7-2	CASSSSRTGSDEQFF
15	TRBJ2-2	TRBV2	CASTRTSGRTGELFF
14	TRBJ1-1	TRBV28	CASTLSQGNTEAFF
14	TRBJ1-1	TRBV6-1	CASSYGQIYTEAFF
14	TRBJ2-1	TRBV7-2	CASSFRRSNNEQFF
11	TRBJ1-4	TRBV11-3	CASTGTEKLFF
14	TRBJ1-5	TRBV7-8	CASSLARVYQPQHF
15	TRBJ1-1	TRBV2	CASRILGNSNTEAFF
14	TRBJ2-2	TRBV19	CASSSQANTGELFF
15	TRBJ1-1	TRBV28	CASSAAPVGDTEAFF
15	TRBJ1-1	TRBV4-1	CASSQAGILNTEAFF
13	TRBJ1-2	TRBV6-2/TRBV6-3	CASSPDRAYGYTF
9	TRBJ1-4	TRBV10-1	CASPGTRDF
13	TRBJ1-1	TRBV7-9	CASSLEGSTEAFF
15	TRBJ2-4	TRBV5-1	CASSPGQGDKNIQYF
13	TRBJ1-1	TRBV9	CASRSTWGTEAFF
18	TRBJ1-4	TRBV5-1	CASSFPPRVGGHWEKLFF